This TCR beta chain derives from a study of cytotoxic CD8 clonotypes in ibrutinib-treated CLL (dated by TCRdb to 2020 to 2023). Study-level background: The cohort had about a dozen relapsed/refractory and roughly 14 treatment-naive patients; approximately 18 were IGHV unmutated. Responses were partial in around 25 patients and complete in 2; after median 68 months follow-up, around 14 stayed in remission and about 12 progressed. Response samples were obtained after a median of approximately twelve months of treatment, with a range of roughly 6 to 40 months. An average of about 250,000 productive templates and around 100,000 productive rearrangements was obtained per sample. Longitudinal samples were obtainable from about 30% of the roughly 90 participants in the trial. Cryopreserved peripheral blood mononuclear cells were collected at three points: before therapy, at response, and at either sustained remission or disease progression. All remission and progressive disease samples were collected while patients were still receiving ibrutinib. Points the paper makes about the study in general: Sampling times were not matched between sustained-remission and progressing patients, and lymph node repertoires were not studied. Public clonotypes were rare and either shrank or stayed stable during treatment, and the rise in clonality at ibrutinib response reflected expansion of private clonotypes. Clonality rose at ibrutinib response, remained stable during sustained remission, and dropped back toward baseline at progression. At baseline, clonality was higher than in age-matched healthy donors and showed a strong correlation with circulating CD8+ T-cell counts.

This clone has just a few counts. The antigen this receptor binds is unknown. The record has no base qualities; no much larger clone is one base away. The germline V gene gives CDR1 as KGHSH and CDR2 as LQKENI. Its CDR3 holds 13 amino acids, cysteine through phenylalanine. The entry retains the CDR3 DNA only, 39 bases that are in frame from base 1. V is cut by 6 bases and J by 6 bases, and the space between the germline ends is 12 bases. For TCR beta library preparation, roughly 2.2 micrograms of genomic DNA were isolated from cryopreserved PBMCs. Longitudinal blood samples from CLL patients on ibrutinib monotherapy underwent high-throughput TCR beta sequencing. Patients were enrolled in a phase 2 open-label single-center ibrutinib monotherapy trial. A MiSeq instrument was used for deep resolution sequencing, which targeted depths ranging from 1 in 1 million up to 1 in 200,000 T cells, with coverage averaging 10x for each clonotype. The immunoSEQ hsTCRB Kit was used to generate the TCR beta libraries. The study's own analysis went as follows. The data were analyzed with ImmunoSEQ Analyzer and ImmunoSEQ Data Assistant, and V, D and J gene assignments followed IMGT definitions. Clonality was computed as one minus normalized Shannon entropy of productive rearrangement frequencies, ranging from 0 to 1. Public clonotype analysis was restricted to overrepresented clonotypes comprising at least 0.05% of each patient's repertoire. Approximately 13 age-matched healthy donor repertoires from immuneACCESS served as clonality controls. Entries here come from immuneACCESS through TCRdb and include only in-frame sequences with V and J called. Some clones fail to appear in such tables; in the studies checked, an unresolved V gene covers under half of the shortfall, and the cause of the remainder is unknown. V and J calls and clone size are copied from that table; D and trimming were computed from the DNA. In all, the sample holds some 350,000 clones, and around 66% of those were seen once. The ten largest clones add up to roughly 6.7% of the sample.

The clonotype was recovered from a human donor with chronic lymphocytic leukemia. This material consisted of PBMCs, taken after 36 months of ibrutinib treatment. The sequence joins TRBV18 to TRBJ1-5; perhaps TRBD1 is the D gene, with 5 bases matching. At the DNA level, the sequence is TGTGCCAGCTCCGGGGGAGTAATTCAGCCCCAGCATTTT. It specifies CASSGGVIQPQHF.